The 27 T cell receptor beta chains presented below share a single source sample, sequenced in a study of shared clonotypes between healthy human individuals. The table came from immunoSEQ multiplex PCR; TCRdb's copy has only in-frame clones and leaves some out. The sample consists of some 480,000 clones, 65% to 80% of them appearing once. Material: PBMCs. Receptors originate from a woman in her forties in good health. Some clones in this sample may be carry-over from other donors' samples.

This clone showed up just once. This rearrangement joins TRBV6-5 to TRBJ2-1; no clear D gene. Per germline, CDR1 MNHEY and CDR2 SVGAGI. This CDR3 contains 11 residues. V was pared by 4 bases and J by 11 bases, with 9 bases between. In DNA form, the CDR3 reads TGTGCCAGCAGTTTTCGGACCCAGCAGTTCTTC. This translates into CASSFRTQQFF.

This chain uses TRBV28 with TRBJ1-3; TRBD1 aligns across 7 bases. Germline-derived CDR1 and CDR2 are MDHEN and SYDVKM. The length of the CDR3 is 14 residues. The V gene end was trimmed by 5 bases and the J gene end by 5 bases; junction bases not matched to a gene: 6. In DNA, the CDR3 is TGTGCCAGCAGTCTACAGGGGAAAAGAAACACCATATATTTT. Amino acid sequence: CASSLQGKRNTIYF.

This chain uses TRBV18 with TRBJ2-5; D remains ambiguous. Trimming took 3 bases from V and 5 from J, leaving 10 bases between them. This CDR3 is built from 13 residues. Germline V gene data show CDR1 as KGHSH and CDR2 as LQKENI. The CDR3 DNA reads TGTGCCAGCTCACCTGGGCGCCGGGAGACCCAGTACTTC. This codes for CASSPGRRETQYF.

The CDR3 DNA follows: TGCGCCAGCAGCCCCCAACAGGGAACGAATGAAAAACTGTTTTTT. This gives the protein CASSPQQGTNEKLFF. The genes are TRBV5-1 and TRBJ1-4, with TRBD1 as a possible D gene (6 bases). The CDR3 consists of 15 residues. The germline V gene has CDR1 SGHRS and CDR2 YFSETQ. V gave up 4 bases and J gave up 5 bases, with 15 bases separating them.

This clone was seen a single time. It is likely a read error: a sequence one base away is far more abundant. In the same sample, other DNA sequences code for this CDR3. The chain couples TRBV6-5 to TRBJ1-1; D is uncertain. The CDR3 extends over 13 amino acids. Looked up from germline, CDR1 is MNHEY and CDR2 is SVGAGI. V lost 4 bases and J lost 1, with 7 bases in between. Written as DNA, the CDR3 is TGTGCCAGCAGTTCCACAGCGAACACTGAAGCTTTCTTT. Amino acids: CASSSTANTEAFF.

V usage is TRBV9 and J usage is TRBJ2-2; D call uncertain. This CDR3 has 12 residues. V was trimmed by 5 bases and J by 2 bases, leaving 4 bases between them. CDR1 and CDR2 (germline): SGDLS, YYNGEE. The CDR3 loop reads CASRGNTGELFF. Written as DNA, the CDR3 is TGTGCCAGCAGGGGTAACACCGGGGAGCTGTTTTTT.

This clone was detected once. The chain recombines TRBV19 with TRBJ1-1; D is unresolved. The germline V and J ends were trimmed by 6 bases and 3 bases, with 14 bases remaining between them. The length of the CDR3 is 14 residues. Germline V gene data show CDR1 as LNHDA and CDR2 as SQIVND (reference sequence). CDR3 nucleotide sequence: TGTGCCAGTAGACCAGAGCGGGTGTACACTGAAGCTTTCTTT. Protein: CASRPERVYTEAFF.

The gene calls are TRBV4-2 and TRBJ2-3; the match to TRBD2 covers 12 bases. The CDR3 length is 15 residues. The V gene end was trimmed by 2 bases and the J gene end by 3 bases; junction bases not matched to a gene: 0. Germline V gene sequence: CDR1 LGHNA, CDR2 YNFKEQ. Here the CDR3 reads CASSQLAGGTDTQYF. CDR3 coding DNA: TGTGCCAGCAGCCAACTAGCGGGAGGGACAGATACGCAGTATTTT.

CDR3 DNA sequence: TGTGCCAGCACTAAGGGCGTCAGAACTTCACCCCTCCACTTT. Amino acid sequence: CASTKGVRTSPLHF. This chain uses TRBV28 with TRBJ1-6, with no clear D. The length of the CDR3 is 14 residues. Germline values: CDR1 MDHEN, CDR2 SYDVKM. V gave up 7 bases and J gave up 9 bases, with 16 bases separating them.

The chain couples TRBV5-6 to TRBJ2-7; 9 nucleotides match TRBD1. Germline CDR1 reads SGHDT; CDR2 reads YYEEEE. The V gene end was trimmed by 5 bases and the J gene end by 3 bases; junction bases not matched to a gene: 9. The CDR3 has 15 residues. The CDR3 DNA is TGTGCCAGCAGACACACAGGGGGCCCCAACTACGAGCAGTACTTC. Amino acids: CASRHTGGPNYEQYF.

The CDR3 DNA reads as TGTGCCTGGAGAAGCAGGGCCTCCTACGAGCAGTACTTC. It is translated as CAWRSRASYEQYF. The chain has TRBV30 and TRBJ2-5, with D tentatively TRBD1 (5 bases). The J call could be wrong; TRBJ2-7 is a better fit for the DNA end. The CDR3 sequence is 13 residues long. Looked up from germline, CDR1 is GTSNPN and CDR2 is SVGIG (reference sequence).

This clone appeared a single time. The junction does not match germline at one end; this may be a read error. This chain's CDR3 is CVSSRLTARDTGDLFF. Here the CDR3 DNA reads TGTGTCAGCAGCCGCCTAACAGCCAGGGACACCGGGGATCTGTTTTTT. The J gene is TRBJ2-2, the V gene TRBV5-6; weak D call: TRBD1 (6 bases). This CDR3 is 16 amino acids long. CDR1 is SGHDT, CDR2 YYEEEE, per germline.

The chain links TRBV10-2 to TRBJ1-5; possibly TRBD1 for D (6 bases). Germline V gene lookup returns CDR1 WSHSY and CDR2 SAAADI. V lost 5 bases and J 1 base, leaving 9 bases between the germline ends. This CDR3 has 14 amino acids. CDR3 loop: CASSLTGSNQPQHF. The CDR3 nucleotides are TGCGCCAGCAGTCTAACAGGGAGCAATCAGCCCCAGCATTTT.

The gene calls are TRBV16 and TRBJ1-4; 10 nucleotides align to TRBD1. The CDR3 has 19 amino acids. Germline V CDR1 and CDR2: KGHSY, FQNENV. Trimming removed 2 bases from V and 2 bases from J; junction bases left unmatched: 11. CDR3 bases: TGTGCCAGCAGCCAACTAAGGCGGGACAGGGGAGCCACTAATGAAAAACTGTTTTTT. It is translated as CASSQLRRDRGATNEKLFF.

This clone was seen once. The chain recombines TRBV7-2 with TRBJ2-3; 15 bases line up with TRBD2. The CDR3 is made up of 16 amino acids. Germline V gene data show CDR1 as SGHTA and CDR2 as FQGNSA. The V gene end was trimmed by 5 bases and the J gene end by 4 bases; junction bases not matched to a gene: 4. The CDR3 nucleotides are TGTGCCAGCAGCCCGGGACTAGCGGGGGGAGCAGATACGCAGTATTTT. Protein product: CASSPGLAGGADTQYF.

In its sample, this clone was seen a few times. This chain connects TRBV15 to TRBJ2-7, with 9 bases matching TRBD2. The junction had 9 bases not matched to a gene; V was cut back by 3 bases and J by 3 bases. The CDR3 extends over 16 amino acids. Germline V gives CDR1 LNHNV, CDR2 YYDKDF (reference sequence). The CDR3 nucleotides read TGTGCCACCAGCAGGAACTTAGCGGGAGACGACTACGAGCAGTACTTC. Translated, it gives CATSRNLAGDDYEQYF.

This chain uses TRBV2 with TRBJ2-5; 11 nucleotides agree with TRBD2. This CDR3 is built from 17 residues. After removal of 2 bases from V and 1 base from J, the junction contained 6 bases not matched to a gene. Per germline, CDR1 SNHLY and CDR2 FYNNEI. CDR3 loop: CASSEIETSGIQETQYF. CDR3 sequence (DNA): TGTGCCAGCAGTGAAATCGAGACTAGCGGGATCCAAGAGACCCAGTACTTC.

This clone was detected ten times or more. The chain uses TRBV2 and TRBJ2-5, with TRBD2 matching over 8 bases. TRBJ2-7 matches the DNA end more closely, so the J call is doubtful. The germline gives CDR1 SNHLY, CDR2 FYNNEI. The CDR3 consists of 15 residues. In nucleotides, the CDR3 is TGTGCCAGCAGTGACGTCACTAGCGGCTCCTACGAGCAGTACTTC. Protein: CASSDVTSGSYEQYF.

The rearrangement links TRBV25-1 to TRBJ2-3; 7 bases fit TRBD2. Germline CDR1 and CDR2: MGHDK and SYGVNS. This CDR3 comprises 13 residues. Losses at the gene ends were 2 bases for V and 4 bases for J; bases not matched to a gene: 0. CDR3 nucleotide sequence: TGTGCCAGCAGTGAAAGCGGGGCAGATACGCAGTATTTT. This codes for CASSESGADTQYF.

This clone was observed once. The V and J genes are TRBV7-8 and TRBJ2-7; D not resolved. V gave up 3 bases and J gave up 1 base, with 13 bases separating them. Germline CDR1 and CDR2: SGHVS and FQNEAQ. The CDR3 contains 15 residues. DNA of the CDR3: TGTGCCAGCAGCTTTACCACAGAGTATTCCTACGAGCAGTACTTC. Its protein is CASSFTTEYSYEQYF.

This clone showed up just once. Other DNA sequences in the same sample also yield this CDR3. This CDR3 is CASSFMARDEQYF. CDR3 in DNA: TGTGCCAGCAGCTTTATGGCCCGAGACGAGCAGTACTTC. V gene TRBV6-6 combines with J gene TRBJ2-7; unclear D gene. In germline, CDR1 is MNHNY, CDR2 SVGAGI (reference sequence). Trimming left V 6 bases short and J 5 bases short, with 14 bases between. The CDR3 is 13 residues long.

V is TRBV5-1 and J is TRBJ2-1; 9 bases are shared with TRBD1. Germline V CDR1 and CDR2: SGHRS, YFSETQ. V lost 3 bases and J lost 2; bases outside the gene matches: 3. The length of the CDR3 is 15 residues. The CDR3 is CASSSGQGAYNEQFF. The CDR3 DNA is TGCGCCAGCAGCTCGGGACAGGGAGCCTACAATGAGCAGTTCTTC.

This sequence joins TRBV7-3 and TRBJ2-1; 14 bases map to TRBD2. Looked up from germline, CDR1 is SGHTA and CDR2 is FQGTGA. The trim removed 3 bases at V and 7 bases at J, leaving 2 bases unmatched. The CDR3 is 15 residues long. The CDR3 DNA reads TGTGCCAGCAGCTTGGGACTAGCGGGAGATAATGAGCAGTTCTTC. Protein sequence: CASSLGLAGDNEQFF.

The chain carries TRBV18 and TRBJ2-5; 7 bases line up with TRBD1. This CDR3 comprises 14 residues. Germline loops: CDR1 KGHSH, CDR2 LQKENI. V gave up 2 bases and J gave up 5 bases; unmatched junction bases: 5. In nucleotides, the CDR3 is TGTGCCAGCTCACCAATCGCCAGGGGGGAGACCCAGTACTTC. It encodes CASSPIARGETQYF. The full variable domain, with the rest looked up from reference TRBV18 and TRBJ2-5, is NAGVMQNPRHLVRRRGQEARLRCSPMKGHSHVYWYRQLPEEGLKFMVYLQKENIIDESGMPKERFSAEFPKEGPSILRIQQVVRGDSAAYFCASSPIARGETQYFGPGTRLLVL.

This clone was observed a handful of times. A much more abundant neighbour one base away suggests this may be a read error. This sequence joins TRBV10-2 and TRBJ2-1; D may correspond to TRBD1 or TRBD2 (6 bases each). Germline lookup yields CDR1 WSHSY and CDR2 SAAADI. This CDR3 region has 13 residues. V lost 3 bases, J lost 4 bases, and 7 bases lay in between. The CDR3 spells CASSEGGYNEQFF. The CDR3 nucleotides are TGCGCCAGCAGTGAAGGGGGGTACAATGAGCAGTTCTTC.

The V and J genes are TRBV2 and TRBJ2-7; D is uncertain. The germline V and J ends were trimmed by 3 bases and 3 bases, with 18 bases remaining between them. Germline loops: CDR1 SNHLY, CDR2 FYNNEI. This CDR3 comprises 16 residues. CDR3 sequence: CASSDKGAVGDYEQYF. The CDR3 DNA reads as TGTGCCAGCAGTGATAAGGGTGCTGTTGGAGACTACGAGCAGTACTTC.

Worth noting for this clone: Just one base apart from a much larger clone, this may be a read error. The V gene is TRBV5-1, the J gene TRBJ2-1; D tentatively reads TRBD1 or TRBD2 (5 bases each). The V end lost 4 bases, the J end lost 5 bases, and 13 bases lay between the germline ends. Germline V gene lookup returns CDR1 SGHRS and CDR2 YFSETQ. The CDR3 extends over 14 amino acids. The CDR3 coding sequence is TGCGCCAGCAGCCACGGGACGGCTCACAATGAGCAGTTCTTC. It encodes CASSHGTAHNEQFF.